These 3 T cell receptor beta chains were all obtained from the same sample, sequenced in a study of T-cell reconstitution after alpha-beta-depleted transplantation in children. Unique molecular identifiers were incorporated during preparation of the TCRbeta library. TCRdb passed the PCR reads through MiXCR, listing each CDR3 protein once. The table has about 300,000 distinct CDR3 sequences, 9.5% to 13% seen once. This specimen was PBMCs, taken before TCRalphabeta/CD19-depleted stem cell transplant. The origin of the receptors is a boy younger than two with acute myeloid leukemia, due to receive a stem cell transplant.

In this sample, this clonotype turned up many times. The genes are TRBV4-3 and TRBJ1-2; 10 positions match TRBD1. The germline gives CDR1 LGHNA, CDR2 YSLEER. V lost 4 bases, J lost 7 bases, and 0 bases stayed unmatched. The CDR3 is made up of 12 amino acids. CDR3: CASSRTGGGYTF. The CDR3 DNA sequence: TGCGCCAGCAGCCGGACAGGGGGTGGCTACACCTTC.

This clonotype appeared many times. The chain recombines TRBV12-3 or TRBV12-4 with TRBJ1-5; 8 positions agree with TRBD1. There are 15 residues in the CDR3. The V and J ends lost 6 bases and 5 bases, in that order; junction bases with no gene match: 9. This CDR3 reads CASSRTGWRDQPQHF. Written as DNA, the CDR3 is TGTGCCAGCAGCAGGACAGGGTGGAGGGATCAGCCCCAGCATTTT.

At least ten counts were recorded for this clonotype. The chain couples TRBV28 to TRBJ2-2; 13 positions agree with TRBD2. This CDR3 has 16 amino acids. CDR1 MDHEN and CDR2 SYDVKM come from the germline V gene. V lost 7 bases and J lost 10; bases outside the gene matches: 12. The CDR3 coding sequence is TGTGCCAGCATCCCCGGGGGACTAGCGGGGTCGGAGGAGCTGTTTTTT. It encodes CASIPGGLAGSEELFF.